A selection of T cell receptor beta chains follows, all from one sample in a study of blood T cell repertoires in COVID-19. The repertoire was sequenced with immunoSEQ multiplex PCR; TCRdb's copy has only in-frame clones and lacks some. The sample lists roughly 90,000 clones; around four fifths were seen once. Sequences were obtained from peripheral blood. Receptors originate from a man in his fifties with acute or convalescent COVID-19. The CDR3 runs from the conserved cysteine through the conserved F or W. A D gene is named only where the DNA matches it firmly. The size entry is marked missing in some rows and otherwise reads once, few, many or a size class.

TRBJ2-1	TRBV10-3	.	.	TGTGCCATCAGTGATTCGGGGTCCGATGAGCAGTTCTTC	CAISDSGSDEQFF
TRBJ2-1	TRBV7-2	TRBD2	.	TGTGCCAGCAGCTTCTGGAACGGCGGGGGGGTCATTAATGAGCAGTTCTTC	CASSFWNGGGVINEQFF
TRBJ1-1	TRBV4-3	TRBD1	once	TGCGCCAGCAGCCACTTGACAGGGGCGAATGAAGCTTTCTTT	CASSHLTGANEAFF
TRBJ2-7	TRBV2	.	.	TGTGCCAGCAGTCCCAGCGGAGTCTCCTACGAGCAGTACTTC	CASSPSGVSYEQYF
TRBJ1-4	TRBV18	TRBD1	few	TGTGCCAGCTCACAAGTGACCGGGACAGTTAATGAAAAACTGTTTTTT	CASSQVTGTVNEKLFF
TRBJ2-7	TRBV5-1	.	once	TGCGCCAGCGGCCCCGCCCGGGGCTCCTACGAGCAGTACTTC	CASGPARGSYEQYF
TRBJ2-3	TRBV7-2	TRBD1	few	TGTGCCAGCAGTCGACAGGGTGGCAGCACAGATACGCAGTATTTT	CASSRQGGSTDTQYF
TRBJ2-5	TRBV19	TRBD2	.	TGTGCCAGTAGCCGACTAGCGGCGGGAGAAGAGACCCAGTACTTC	CASSRLAAGEETQYF
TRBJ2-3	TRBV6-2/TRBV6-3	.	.	TGTGCCAGCAGTTCCCCGGCGGAGGCGAGCACAGATACGCAGTATTTT	CASSSPAEASTDTQYF
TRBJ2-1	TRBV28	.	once	TGTGCCAGCGAGGGGGGGGGCAATGAGCAGTTCTTC	CASEGGGNEQFF
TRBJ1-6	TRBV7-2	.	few	TGTGCCAGCAGCTTAGACAGGTCAAATTCACCCCTCCACTTT	CASSLDRSNSPLHF
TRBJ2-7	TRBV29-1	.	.	TGCAGCGCCCGACATACCTACGAGCAGTACTTC	CSARHTYEQYF
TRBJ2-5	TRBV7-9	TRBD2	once	TGTGCCAGCAGCTCCCTCGGGGGGGAGGACGCAGAGACCCAGTACTTC	CASSSLGGEDAETQYF
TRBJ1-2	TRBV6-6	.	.	TGTGCCAGCAGTCCAGGGGAAGCAAGTTTTGGCTACACCTTC	CASSPGEASFGYTF
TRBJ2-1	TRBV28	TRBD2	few	TGTGCCAGTACAACTAGCGGGAGGGACAATGAGCAGTTCTTC	CASTTSGRDNEQFF
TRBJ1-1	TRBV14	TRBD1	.	TGTGCCAGCAGCCCCAAGACAGGGGGCGTGTGGGGCGCTTTCTTT	CASSPKTGGVWGAFF
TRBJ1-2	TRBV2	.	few	TGTGCCAGCAGACGGACCATCACGGGGGGCTACACCTTC	CASRRTITGGYTF
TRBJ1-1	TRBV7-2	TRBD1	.	TGTGCCAGCAGCTTTGGGACAGGAGGGACTGAAGCTTTCTTT	CASSFGTGGTEAFF
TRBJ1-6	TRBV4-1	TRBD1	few	TGCGCCAGCAGCCGGGACAGGGTGGACGATAATTCACCCCTCCACTTT	CASSRDRVDDNSPLHF
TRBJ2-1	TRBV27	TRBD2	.	TGTGCCAGCAGTTTCCTAGCGGTAACCAATGAGCAGTTCTTC	CASSFLAVTNEQFF
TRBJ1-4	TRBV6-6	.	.	TGTGCCAGCAGATCCACCCCGGGGAAGGAGGAAAAACTGTTTTTT	CASRSTPGKEEKLFF
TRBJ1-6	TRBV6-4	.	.	TGTGCCAGCAGTGACCAAGCCTCTACAGGGAGCTCACCCCTCCACTTT	CASSDQASTGSSPLHF
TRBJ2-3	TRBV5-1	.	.	TGCGCCAGCAGCCTACCCACTAGCACAGATACGCAGTATTTT	CASSLPTSTDTQYF
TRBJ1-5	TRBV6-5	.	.	TGTGCCAGCAGACCGACGGAGTATAGCAATCAGCCCCAGCATTTT	CASRPTEYSNQPQHF
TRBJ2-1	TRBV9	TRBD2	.	TGTGCCAGCAGCGTAGCTTTAAGGACTAGCTTTGATGAGCAGTTCTTC	CASSVALRTSFDEQFF
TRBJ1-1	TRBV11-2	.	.	TGTGCCAGCAGCCCCCAGACTCGCATGAACACTGAAGCTTTCTTT	CASSPQTRMNTEAFF
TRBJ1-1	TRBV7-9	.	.	TGTGCCAGCAGCGGCACGACCCCCAGGATCGCTTTCTTT	CASSGTTPRIAFF
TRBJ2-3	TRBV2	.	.	TGTGCCAGCAGTGAAGCACGGACAGTTTCCACTAGCACAGATACGCAGTATTTT	CASSEARTVSTSTDTQYF
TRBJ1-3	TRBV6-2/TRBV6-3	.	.	TGTGCCAGCAGTGACTTTTCGGGACAACGCTCTGGAAACACCATATATTTT	CASSDFSGQRSGNTIYF
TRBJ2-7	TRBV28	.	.	TGTGCCAGCTGGAGCGGGCAACCCTACGAGCAGTACTTC	CASWSGQPYEQYF